This TCR beta chain is drawn from a study of radiation and T cells in renal cell carcinoma. Study details: Nephrectomy followed 15 Gy stereotactic body radiation by 4 weeks.

Generated by immunoSEQ multiplex PCR, the TCRdb table keeps only in-frame clones and is missing some. The sample carries over 120,000 clones, 70% to 90% recorded once. Time point reported: baseline pretreatment blood. Treatment of the sample: 15 Gy SBRT to primary tumor, nephrectomy 4 weeks later. With regard to this clone: Its matching antigen is unknown.

Overall study findings and caveats: Top tumor clonotypes rose in blood 2 weeks post-radiation, then contracted.

Specimen: blood, collected from a patient whose treatment included radiotherapy and nephrectomy. This TCR was recovered from a woman aged 50 to 60 with renal cell carcinoma.

The DNA for the CDR3 is TGTGCCAGCAGCCAAGATTGGGGCGGTGGCGGACCCGGGGGGGGCTACACCTTC. Translation gives CASSQDWGGGGPGGGYTF. The V call is TRBV4-2, the J call TRBJ1-2; tentative D call: TRBD1 (5 bases). The germline gives CDR1 LGHNA, CDR2 YNFKEQ. The CDR3 has 18 amino acids. V was clipped by 0 bases and J by 8 bases, with 25 bases between them.